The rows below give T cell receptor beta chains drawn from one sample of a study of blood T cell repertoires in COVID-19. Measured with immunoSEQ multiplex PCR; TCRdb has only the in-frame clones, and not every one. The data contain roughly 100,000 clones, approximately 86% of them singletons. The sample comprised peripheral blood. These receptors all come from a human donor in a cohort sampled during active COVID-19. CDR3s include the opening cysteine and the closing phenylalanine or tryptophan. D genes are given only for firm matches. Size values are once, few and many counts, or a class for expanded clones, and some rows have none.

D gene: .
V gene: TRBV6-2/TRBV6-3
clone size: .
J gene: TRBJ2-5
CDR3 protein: CASSSSDIPETQYF
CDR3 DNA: TGTGCCAGCAGTTCCTCGGACATCCCGGAGACCCAGTACTTC

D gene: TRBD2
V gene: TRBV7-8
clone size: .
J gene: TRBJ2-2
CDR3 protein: CASSGGDYGELFF
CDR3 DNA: TGTGCCAGCAGCGGGGGGGACTACGGGGAGCTGTTTTTT

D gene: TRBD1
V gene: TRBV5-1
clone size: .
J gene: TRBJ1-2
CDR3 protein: CADFRQGADGYTF
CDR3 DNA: TGCGCCGACTTTAGACAGGGGGCAGATGGCTACACCTTC

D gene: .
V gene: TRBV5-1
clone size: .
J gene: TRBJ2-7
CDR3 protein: CASSSDREVSEQYF
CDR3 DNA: TGCGCCAGCAGTTCCGACCGGGAAGTATCCGAGCAGTACTTC

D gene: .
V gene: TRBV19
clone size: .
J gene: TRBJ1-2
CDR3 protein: CASSLQGNYGYTF
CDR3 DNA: TGTGCCAGTAGCCTTCAGGGAAACTATGGCTACACCTTC

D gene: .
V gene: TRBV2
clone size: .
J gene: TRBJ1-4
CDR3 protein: CASSEAGGVGEKLFF
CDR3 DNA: TGTGCCAGCAGTGAAGCGGGGGGTGTGGGTGAAAAACTGTTTTTT

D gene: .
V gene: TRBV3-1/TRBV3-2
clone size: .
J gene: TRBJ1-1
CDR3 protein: CASRSVGSTEAFF
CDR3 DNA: TGTGCCAGCCGCAGTGTGGGCTCCACTGAAGCTTTCTTT

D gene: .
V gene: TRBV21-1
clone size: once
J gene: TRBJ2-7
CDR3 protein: CASSPMGDRGCYEQYF
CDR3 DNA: TGTGCCAGCAGCCCGATGGGGGACAGGGGGTGCTACGAGCAGTACTTC

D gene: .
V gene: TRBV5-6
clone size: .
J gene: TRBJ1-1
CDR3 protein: CASSLVYRGAITEAFF
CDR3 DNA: TGTGCCAGCAGCTTGGTTTATCGGGGGGCCATCACTGAAGCTTTCTTT

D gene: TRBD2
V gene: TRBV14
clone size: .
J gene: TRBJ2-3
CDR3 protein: CASSHGTSGRRSTDTQYF
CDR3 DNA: TGTGCCAGCAGCCATGGGACTAGCGGGAGGCGCAGCACAGATACGCAGTATTTT

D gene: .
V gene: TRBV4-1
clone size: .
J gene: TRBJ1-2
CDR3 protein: CASSQEMGGLSGYTF
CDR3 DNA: TGCGCCAGCAGCCAAGAGATGGGGGGTCTATCGGGCTACACCTTC

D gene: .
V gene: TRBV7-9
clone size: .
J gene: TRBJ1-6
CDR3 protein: CASSQGNSPLHF
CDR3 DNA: TGTGCCAGCAGCCAGGGGAATTCACCCCTCCACTTT

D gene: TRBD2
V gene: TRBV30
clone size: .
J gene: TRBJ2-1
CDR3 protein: CAWRRTSGLSYNEQFF
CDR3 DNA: TGTGCCTGGAGGAGGACTAGCGGGTTGTCCTACAATGAGCAGTTCTTC

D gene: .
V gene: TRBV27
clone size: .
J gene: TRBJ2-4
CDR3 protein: CASSPSGMGNIQYF
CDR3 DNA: TGTGCCAGCAGTCCGTCCGGGATGGGAAACATTCAGTACTTC

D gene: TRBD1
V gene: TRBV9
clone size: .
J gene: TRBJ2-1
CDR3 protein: CASSPSTGGFNEQFF
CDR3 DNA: TGTGCCAGCAGCCCAAGCACAGGGGGGTTCAATGAGCAGTTCTTC

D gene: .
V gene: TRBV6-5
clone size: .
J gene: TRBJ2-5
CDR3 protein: CASGGLAVQETQYF
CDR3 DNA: TGTGCCAGCGGAGGACTGGCGGTCCAAGAGACCCAGTACTTC

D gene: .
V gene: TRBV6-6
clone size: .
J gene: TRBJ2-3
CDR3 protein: CASSYVPRGTDTQYF
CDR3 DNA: TGTGCCAGCAGTTACGTGCCGCGAGGCACAGATACGCAGTATTTT

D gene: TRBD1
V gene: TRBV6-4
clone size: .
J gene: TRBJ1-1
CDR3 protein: CASRQDRTNTEAFF
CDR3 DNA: TGTGCCAGCAGGCAGGACAGGACGAACACTGAAGCTTTCTTT

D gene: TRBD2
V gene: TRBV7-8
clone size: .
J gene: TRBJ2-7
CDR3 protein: CASSSQNLAGRGASHEQYF
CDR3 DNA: TGTGCCAGCAGCTCCCAAAATTTAGCTGGGCGGGGGGCCTCCCACGAGCAGTACTTC

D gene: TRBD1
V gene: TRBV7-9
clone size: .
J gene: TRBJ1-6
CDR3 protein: CASSSQTTGVGSPLHF
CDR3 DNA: TGTGCCAGCAGCTCCCAGACGACAGGGGTCGGTTCACCCCTCCACTTT

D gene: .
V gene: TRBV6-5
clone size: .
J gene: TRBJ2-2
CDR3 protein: CASSNRMGTGELFF
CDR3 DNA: TGTGCCAGCAGTAACAGGATGGGAACCGGGGAGCTGTTTTTT

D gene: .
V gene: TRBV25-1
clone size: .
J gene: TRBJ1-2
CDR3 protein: CASSRTYRYGYTF
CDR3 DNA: TGTGCCAGCAGTAGGACTTATCGATATGGCTACACCTTC

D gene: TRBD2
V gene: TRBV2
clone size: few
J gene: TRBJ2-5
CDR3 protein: CASSWTSSQETQYF
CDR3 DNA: TGTGCCAGCAGCTGGACTAGTTCTCAAGAGACCCAGTACTTC

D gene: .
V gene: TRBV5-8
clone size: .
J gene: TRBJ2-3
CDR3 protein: CASSPPGLDTQYF
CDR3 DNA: TGTGCCAGCAGCCCCCCAGGTTTGGATACGCAGTATTTT

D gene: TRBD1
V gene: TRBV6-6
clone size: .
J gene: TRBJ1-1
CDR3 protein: CASSWTGPEAFF
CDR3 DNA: TGTGCCAGCAGTTGGACAGGGCCTGAAGCTTTCTTT

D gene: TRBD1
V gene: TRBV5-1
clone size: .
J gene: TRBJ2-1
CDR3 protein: CASSYPGTGEIEQFF
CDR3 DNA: TGCGCCAGCAGCTACCCCGGGACAGGGGAAATTGAGCAGTTCTTC

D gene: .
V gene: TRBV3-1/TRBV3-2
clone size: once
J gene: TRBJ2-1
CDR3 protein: CASSQRDSNNEQFF
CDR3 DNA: TGTGCCAGCAGCCAAAGGGACTCCAACAATGAGCAGTTCTTC

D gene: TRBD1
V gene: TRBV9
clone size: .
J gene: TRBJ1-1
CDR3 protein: CASSARQGPMNTEAFF
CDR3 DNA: TGTGCCAGCAGCGCTCGACAGGGGCCAATGAACACTGAAGCTTTCTTT

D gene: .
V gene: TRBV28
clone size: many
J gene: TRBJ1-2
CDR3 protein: CASSNLGKGNYGYTF
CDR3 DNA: TGTGCCAGCAGTAATCTCGGGAAGGGAAACTATGGCTACACCTTC

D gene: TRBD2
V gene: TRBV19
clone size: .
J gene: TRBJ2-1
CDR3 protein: CASSLSGGALKGEQFF
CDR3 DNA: TGTGCCAGTAGCCTTAGCGGGGGGGCTCTCAAAGGTGAGCAGTTCTTC

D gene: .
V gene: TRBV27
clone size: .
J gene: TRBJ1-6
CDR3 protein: CASSLARGSPLHF
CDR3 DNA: TGTGCCAGCAGTTTAGCCCGGGGTTCACCCCTCCACTTT